The clone carrying this T cell receptor beta chain was detected only a few times. The data belong to a study of blood T cells in healthy people across ages. With a J-beta primer mix and a sample-barcoded 5' primer, a second PCR ran about 6 to 11 cycles. TCRdb re-called the 5' RACE reads through MiXCR, storing one row per CDR3 protein. The repertoire has 550,000 to 750,000 distinct CDR3 sequences, 20% to 25% of them found once; the top ten carry approximately 3.6%. Germline lookup yields CDR1 SEHNR and CDR2 FQNEAQ (reference sequence). This CDR3 has 16 residues. V was pared by 3 bases and J by 0 bases, with 4 bases of the junction left unmatched.

The TCR sequence derives from a man between 65 and 79 years old in good health. This chain connects TRBV7-9 to TRBJ1-3; 8 bases map to TRBD1. What was sequenced was blood. The CDR3 loop reads CASSFNRGSSGNTIYF. CDR3 nucleotides: TGTGCCAGCAGCTTTAACAGGGGGAGCTCTGGAAACACCATATATTTT.